Presented here are 29 T cell receptor beta chains from one specimen sequenced in a study of shared clonotypes between healthy human individuals. This table comes from immunoSEQ multiplex PCR, and its TCRdb copy is limited to in-frame clones, with some not included. The profile shows around 2.1 million clones, approximately 96% of them singletons. Material: naive CD4+ T cells sorted from blood. Subset reported: CD45RA+ positively selected. Receptor source: a man younger than 35 in good health.

The chain recombines TRBV7-9 with TRBJ1-1, with 8 bases that match TRBD1. The CDR3 is 16 residues long. Germline CDR1 is SEHNR and CDR2 is FQNEAQ (reference sequence). V shed 2 bases and J 4 bases; nucleotides not matched to a gene: 9. CDR3 loop: CASSLNSQGALTEAFF. CDR3 DNA sequence: TGTGCCAGCAGCTTAAACAGTCAGGGGGCTCTCACTGAAGCTTTCTTT.

This rearrangement joins TRBV10-3 to TRBJ1-1; 10 positions agree with TRBD1. Germline-derived CDR1 and CDR2 are ENHRY and SYGVKD. V lost 6 bases and J lost 6; bases outside the gene matches: 10. CDR3 size: 15 residues. The CDR3 bases are TGTGCCATCAGGGATTTGGGACAGGGGCTGGCTGAAGCTTTCTTT. Residues: CAIRDLGQGLAEAFF.

This chain links TRBV11-2 with TRBJ1-2; 8 bases map to TRBD1. This CDR3 is built from 13 residues. Germline CDR1 is SGHAT and CDR2 is FQNNGV. Trimming cost V 5 bases and J 10 bases; bases outside gene matches: 9. CDR3 residues: CASSHPGQANYTF. CDR3 in DNA: TGTGCCAGCAGCCACCCGGGACAGGCAAACTACACCTTC.

This chain joins TRBV30 and TRBJ2-1, with TRBD2 matching over 9 bases. This CDR3 contains 15 residues. The trim removed 2 bases at V and 7 bases at J, leaving 9 bases unmatched. Germline assignment: CDR1 GTSNPN and CDR2 SVGIG (reference sequence). Here the CDR3 reads CAWSSGSGSWNEQFF. The CDR3 coding sequence is TGTGCCTGGAGTTCCGGTAGCGGGAGTTGGAATGAGCAGTTCTTC.

The rearrangement uses TRBV18 and TRBJ2-1; TRBD2 aligns across 9 bases. After removal of 3 bases from V and 9 bases from J, the junction contained 12 bases not matched to a gene. The CDR3 spans 16 residues. Germline V gives CDR1 KGHSH, CDR2 LQKENI. CDR3 sequence (DNA): TGTGCCAGCTCACCGGAAGGGCGGGAGGGCCCCGGTGAGCAGTTCTTC. Translation gives CASSPEGREGPGEQFF.

This clone came up once. The rearrangement uses TRBV10-3 and TRBJ2-3; D remains ambiguous. V was pared by 4 bases and J by 1 base, with 6 bases between. The CDR3 has 13 amino acids. Germline V gene sequence: CDR1 ENHRY, CDR2 SYGVKD. In DNA, the CDR3 is TGTGCCATCAGTGGGGCTCGCACAGATACGCAGTATTTT. The encoded protein is CAISGARTDTQYF.

This chain joins TRBV7-2 and TRBJ2-1; 9 bases line up with TRBD1. The V and J ends lost 4 bases and 5 bases, in that order; junction bases with no gene match: 9. Looked up from germline, CDR1 is SGHTA and CDR2 is FQGNSA. The CDR3 is 16 residues long. The CDR3 DNA sequence: TGTGCCAGCAGCTCCTACCGGGACAGGGTTAACAATGAGCAGTTCTTC. Protein sequence: CASSSYRDRVNNEQFF.

The genes are TRBV30 and TRBJ2-1, with 11 bases fitting TRBD2. The CDR3 is 16 amino acids. Germline assignment: CDR1 GTSNPN and CDR2 SVGIG (reference sequence). J lost 12 bases, V lost 2 bases, and 15 bases had no gene match. The CDR3 DNA reads as TGTGCCTGGAGTCCACCGGGACTAGCGGCCTCTTATGGGCAGTTCTTC. It codes for CAWSPPGLAASYGQFF.

The V gene is TRBV6-6, the J gene TRBJ2-7; 9 bases are a match to TRBD1. CDR1 MNHNY and CDR2 SVGAGI come from the germline V gene (reference sequence). This CDR3 spans 15 amino acids. The V segment lost 6 bases and the J segment 5 bases; nucleotides outside the gene matches: 11. CDR3 region: CASRSGQGRRDEQYF. In DNA form, the CDR3 reads TGTGCCAGCAGATCCGGACAGGGGAGGAGGGACGAGCAGTACTTC.

V and J are TRBV5-4 and TRBJ2-7; D possibly corresponds to TRBD1 (5 bases). V dropped 3 bases and J dropped 5 bases, with 15 bases sitting between them. Germline CDR1 SGHNT, CDR2 YYREEE (reference sequence). There are 14 residues in the CDR3. The CDR3 region is CASSSTTGSNEQYF. The CDR3 nucleotides read TGTGCCAGCAGCTCGACCACAGGTAGCAACGAGCAGTACTTC. Complete variable domain (other parts from reference TRBV5-4 and TRBJ2-7): ETGVTQSPTHLIKTRGQQVTLRCSSQSGHNTVSWYQQALGQGPQFIFQYYREEENGRGNFPPRFSGLQFPNYSSELNVNALELDDSALYLCASSSTTGSNEQYFGPGTRLTVT.

V and J are TRBV19 and TRBJ2-1, with D possibly being TRBD1 (6 bases). CDR1 LNHDA and CDR2 SQIVND come from the germline V gene (reference sequence). The CDR3 is 13 amino acids. Trimming stripped 6 bases from V and 5 bases from J, with 11 bases between. CDR3 region: CASRMDRNNEQFF. In DNA form, the CDR3 reads TGTGCCAGTAGGATGGACAGAAACAATGAGCAGTTCTTC.

V is TRBV6-1 and J is TRBJ1-5, with TRBD1 as a possible D gene (6 bases). CDR3 length: 13 residues. The germline V gene encodes CDR1 MNHNS and CDR2 SASEGT. V was trimmed by 7 bases and J by 0 bases, leaving 7 bases between them. The CDR3 loop reads CASNRDSNQPQHF. The CDR3 DNA reads TGTGCCAGCAACAGGGATAGCAATCAGCCCCAGCATTTT.

The chain couples TRBV30 to TRBJ1-5; tentative D call: TRBD1 (5 bases). The CDR3 runs to 16 residues. From germline, CDR1 is GTSNPN and CDR2 SVGIG (reference sequence). V lost 5 bases and J 0 bases, leaving 17 bases between the germline ends. In DNA form, the CDR3 reads TGTGCCTGGGCAGGTGGGGCAGGCAGTAGCAATCAGCCCCAGCATTTT. Translating gives CAWAGGAGSSNQPQHF.

This clone was picked up one time. The chain couples TRBV6-5 to TRBJ1-1; TRBD1 agrees at 9 bases. J gave up 11 bases and V 6 bases, and 16 bases lay outside the gene matches. Germline CDR1 MNHEY, CDR2 SVGAGI. The CDR3 is 15 amino acids. CDR3 bases: TGTGCCAGCAGGTACAGGGAGACAGGGGGGTATGTGGCTTTCTTT. Amino acids: CASRYRETGGYVAFF.

The chain employs TRBV7-8 and TRBJ1-2, with D unresolved. The CDR3 has 14 amino acids. Germline CDR1 reads SGHVS; CDR2 reads FQNEAQ. V was pared by 2 bases and J by 7 bases, with 14 bases between. The CDR3 DNA reads TGTGCCAGCAGCTTATACGGATTTAAGAGTGGCTACACCTTC. Its protein product is CASSLYGFKSGYTF.

This chain connects TRBV5-1 to TRBJ2-5, with D tentatively TRBD1 or TRBD2 (5 bases each). The germline gives CDR1 SGHRS, CDR2 YFSETQ. This CDR3 is built from 16 residues. With 0 bases removed from V and 5 bases from J, the gap between germline ends came to 17 bases. This chain's CDR3 is CASSLEGRSQGETQYF. The CDR3 DNA reads TGCGCCAGCAGCTTGGAGGGACGTTCGCAAGGGGAGACCCAGTACTTC. Full variable domain (remainder filled in from reference TRBV5-1 and TRBJ2-5): KAGVTQTPRYLIKTRGQQVTLSCSPISGHRSVSWYQQTPGQGLQFLFEYFSETQRNKGNFPGRFSGRQFSNSRSEMNVSTLELGDSALYLCASSLEGRSQGETQYFGPGTRLLVL.

The V gene is TRBV4-1, the J gene TRBJ1-2; D gene uncertain. The CDR3 has 15 residues. CDR1 and CDR2 from the germline V gene are MGHRA and YSYEKL. Trimming took 2 bases from V and 8 from J, leaving 18 bases between them. CDR3 amino acids: CASSQTLGIKKGYTF. CDR3 coding DNA: TGCGCCAGCAGCCAAACGCTAGGTATTAAGAAGGGCTACACCTTC.

Regarding this clone: This same CDR3 is encoded by further DNA sequences in the sample. The chain couples TRBV5-1 to TRBJ2-1; TRBD2 is a possible D gene (6 bases). The CDR3 runs to 15 residues. The V gene lost 0 bases and the J gene lost 0 bases, with 7 bases spanning the gap. CDR1 and CDR2 (germline): SGHRS, YFSETQ. The CDR3 is CASSLDGGSYNEQFF. For the CDR3, the DNA is TGCGCCAGCAGCTTGGACGGGGGCTCCTACAATGAGCAGTTCTTC. The full variable domain, with the rest looked up from reference TRBV5-1 and TRBJ2-1, is KAGVTQTPRYLIKTRGQQVTLSCSPISGHRSVSWYQQTPGQGLQFLFEYFSETQRNKGNFPGRFSGRQFSNSRSEMNVSTLELGDSALYLCASSLDGGSYNEQFFGPGTRLTVL.

This chain links TRBV7-2 with TRBJ2-6; the match to TRBD1 covers 8 bases. The CDR3 is 16 residues long. Germline CDR1 SGHTA, CDR2 FQGNSA. J lost 0 bases, V lost 5 bases, and 3 bases had no gene match. The CDR3 here is CASSRTGGSGANVLTF. CDR3 sequence (DNA): TGTGCCAGCAGCCGCACAGGGGGCTCTGGGGCCAACGTCCTGACTTTC.

The rearrangement links TRBV6-4 to TRBJ1-6; D uncertain. The V end lost 3 bases, the J end lost 7 bases, and 7 bases lay between the germline ends. This CDR3 spans 13 amino acids. Germline V gene sequence: CDR1 MRHNA, CDR2 SNTAGT. The CDR3 sequence: CASSDTANSPLHF. CDR3 DNA sequence: TGTGCCAGCAGTGATACAGCCAATTCACCCCTCCACTTT.

The chain combines TRBV2 with TRBJ2-2; no clear D. With 7 bases removed from V and 0 bases from J, the gap between germline ends came to 9 bases. Germline CDR1 SNHLY, CDR2 FYNNEI. The CDR3 runs 14 residues. The CDR3 nucleotides are TGTGCCAGCAAATACGGTACGAACACCGGGGAGCTGTTTTTT. Protein sequence: CASKYGTNTGELFF.

The chain has TRBV18 and TRBJ2-1, with 7 bases fitting TRBD1. CDR3 length: 14 residues. Germline V gene lookup returns CDR1 KGHSH and CDR2 LQKENI. With V trimmed by 3 bases and J by 6 bases, 5 bases remained unmatched. For the CDR3, the DNA is TGTGCCAGCTCACCTGACAGGGTGGGCAATGAGCAGTTCTTC. It specifies CASSPDRVGNEQFF.

The chain couples TRBV11-2 to TRBJ2-1; TRBD2 agrees at 9 bases. Trimming at V came to 5 bases and at J to 4 bases, leaving 6 bases not matched to a gene. Germline loops: CDR1 SGHAT, CDR2 FQNNGV. The CDR3 runs to 15 residues. CDR3 sequence (DNA): TGTGCCAGCAGCGACCTTAGCGGGAGATACAATGAGCAGTTCTTC. This sequence encodes CASSDLSGRYNEQFF.

The CDR3 here is CASSDTGVETQYF. The DNA for the CDR3 is TGCGCCAGCAGTGATACAGGGGTGGAGACCCAGTACTTC. This rearrangement joins TRBV10-1 to TRBJ2-5; 7 bases match TRBD1. After removal of 3 bases from V and 5 bases from J, the junction contained 3 bases not matched to a gene. Germline V gene lookup returns CDR1 WNHNN and CDR2 SYGVQD (reference sequence). This CDR3 comprises 13 residues.

CDR3 nucleotides: TGTGCCAGCAGTGTGGCCACAGGGGGCGGCACTGAAGCTTTCTTT. Translated, it gives CASSVATGGGTEAFF. The rearrangement joins TRBV6-6 to TRBJ1-1; TRBD1 agrees at 9 bases. The CDR3 runs 15 residues. The junction had 8 bases not matched to a gene; V was cut back by 5 bases and J by 4 bases. From germline, CDR1 is MNHNY and CDR2 SVGAGI (reference sequence).

The chain is built from TRBV21-1 and TRBJ2-2; TRBD2 reflects the table's D call only, with no check against the DNA. TRBV21-1 is noted as a pseudogene. This CDR3 spans 18 amino acids. For the CDR3, the DNA is TGTGCCAGCAGCAAGCGTCGAGCGGGGGTCAAAAACACCGGGGAGCTGTTTTTT. Translating gives CASSKRRAGVKNTGELFF.

This chain links TRBV7-8 with TRBJ2-7, with 7 positions matching TRBD2. The CDR3 has 14 amino acids. After removal of 4 bases from V and 0 bases from J, the junction contained 3 bases not matched to a gene. Germline CDR1 SGHVS, CDR2 FQNEAQ. Here the CDR3 reads CASSYTSDSYEQYF. DNA for the CDR3: TGTGCCAGCAGCTACACTAGCGACTCCTACGAGCAGTACTTC.

The V call is TRBV5-1, the J call TRBJ1-1; D remains ambiguous. The CDR3 is 13 residues long. The V end lost 4 bases, the J end lost 3 bases, and 10 bases lay between the germline ends. The germline V gene encodes CDR1 SGHRS and CDR2 YFSETQ. The CDR3 loop is CASSPHSDTEAFF. The CDR3, as DNA: TGCGCCAGCAGCCCCCATTCGGACACTGAAGCTTTCTTT.

The rearrangement links TRBV5-1 to TRBJ1-1; D perhaps matches TRBD1 (5 bases). Trimming took 5 bases from V and 4 from J, leaving 15 bases between them. The CDR3 consists of 14 residues. Per germline, CDR1 SGHRS and CDR2 YFSETQ. The CDR3 nucleotides read TGCGCCAGCAGTTCGAACGGCGGGGGCACTGAAGCTTTCTTT. As protein: CASSSNGGGTEAFF.